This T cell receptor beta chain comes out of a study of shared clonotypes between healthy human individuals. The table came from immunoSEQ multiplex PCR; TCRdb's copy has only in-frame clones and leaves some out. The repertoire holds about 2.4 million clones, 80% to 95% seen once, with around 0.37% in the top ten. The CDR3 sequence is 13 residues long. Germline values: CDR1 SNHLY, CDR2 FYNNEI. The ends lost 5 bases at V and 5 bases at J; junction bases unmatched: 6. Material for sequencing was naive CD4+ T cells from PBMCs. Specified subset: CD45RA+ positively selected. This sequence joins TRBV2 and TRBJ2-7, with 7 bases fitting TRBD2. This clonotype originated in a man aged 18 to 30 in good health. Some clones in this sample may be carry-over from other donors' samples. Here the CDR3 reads CASSRSGKHEQYF. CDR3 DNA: TGTGCCAGCAGTCGAAGCGGGAAACACGAGCAGTACTTC.